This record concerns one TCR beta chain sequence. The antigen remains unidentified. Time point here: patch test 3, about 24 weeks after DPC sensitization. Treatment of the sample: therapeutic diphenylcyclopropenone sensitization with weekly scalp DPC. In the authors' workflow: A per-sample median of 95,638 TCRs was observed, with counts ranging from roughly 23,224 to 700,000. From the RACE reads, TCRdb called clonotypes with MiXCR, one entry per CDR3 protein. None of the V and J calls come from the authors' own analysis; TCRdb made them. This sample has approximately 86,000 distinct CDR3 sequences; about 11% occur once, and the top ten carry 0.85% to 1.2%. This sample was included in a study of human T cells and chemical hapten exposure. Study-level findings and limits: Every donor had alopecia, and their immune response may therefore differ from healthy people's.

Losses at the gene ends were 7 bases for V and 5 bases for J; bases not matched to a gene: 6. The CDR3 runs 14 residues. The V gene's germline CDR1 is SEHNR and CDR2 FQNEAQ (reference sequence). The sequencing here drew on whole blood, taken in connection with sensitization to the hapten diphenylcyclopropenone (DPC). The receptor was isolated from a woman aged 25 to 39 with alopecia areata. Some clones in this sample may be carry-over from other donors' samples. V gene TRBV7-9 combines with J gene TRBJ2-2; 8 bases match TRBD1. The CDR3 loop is CASTRTGGTGELFF. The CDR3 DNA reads TGTGCCAGCACCCGAACAGGGGGAACCGGGGAGCTGTTTTTT.